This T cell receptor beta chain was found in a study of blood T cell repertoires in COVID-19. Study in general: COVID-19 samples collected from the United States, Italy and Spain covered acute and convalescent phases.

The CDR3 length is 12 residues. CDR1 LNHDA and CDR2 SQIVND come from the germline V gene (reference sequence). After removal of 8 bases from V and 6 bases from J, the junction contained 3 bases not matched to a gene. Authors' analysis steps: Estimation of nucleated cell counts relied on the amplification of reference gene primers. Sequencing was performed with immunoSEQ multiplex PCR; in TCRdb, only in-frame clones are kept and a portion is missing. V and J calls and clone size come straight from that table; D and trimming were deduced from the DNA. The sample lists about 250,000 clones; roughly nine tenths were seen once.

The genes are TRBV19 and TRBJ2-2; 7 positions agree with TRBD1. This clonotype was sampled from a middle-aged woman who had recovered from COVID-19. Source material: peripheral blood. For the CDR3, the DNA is TGTGCCAGTCACAGGGGAGCCGGGGAGCTGTTTTTT. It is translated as CASHRGAGELFF.